The sequence of this T cell receptor (beta chain) was determined in a study of Graves' ophthalmopathy and Graves' hyperthyroidism listed by TCRdb under 2018. Regarding the study in general: Peripheral blood was collected at initial diagnosis, prior to any treatment. TCR beta repertoire signatures were used to distinguish Graves' ophthalmopathy from Graves' hyperthyroidism and to predict progression to ophthalmopathy. In total, approximately 130 blood samples were TCR-sequenced: approximately 42 ophthalmopathy, some 75 hyperthyroidism and about 17 hyperthyroidism-to-ophthalmopathy patients. To explore V-J signatures that separate ophthalmopathy from hyperthyroidism, a discovery set of 95 to 100 patients was enrolled, consisting of 40 to 45 with ophthalmopathy and around 60 with stable hyperthyroidism. An independent validation cohort was composed of some 19 hyperthyroidism patients and around 16 patients who later progressed from hyperthyroidism to ophthalmopathy. In over 5 hyperthyroidism patients, the T-cell repertoire of thyroid tissue was compared with the T-cell repertoire of blood. After sampling, hyperthyroidism patients received methimazole starting at 30 mg daily, and ophthalmopathy patients received high-dose intravenous methylprednisolone.

The paper's findings and limits, for the study overall: In validation, the model predicted ophthalmopathy progression with about 70% sensitivity and about 77% specificity; some twelve predicted patients were CT-confirmed with GO in a median of about 6.1 months. Most expanded thyroid clonotypes with frequency above 0.001 were also detected in blood, suggesting blood repertoires may reflect the thyroid immune response. Sample size was not statistically predetermined, and group allocation was not concealed from the investigators. The 13-signature model separated ophthalmopathy from stable hyperthyroidism with 85% to 90% sensitivity and about 81% specificity in cross-validation, and 80%/75% in the test set.

This clonotype was detected ten times or more. The antigen it recognizes is unknown. Per-nucleotide qualities are absent, and no much larger clonotype sits a single base away. For repertoire sequencing, TCR beta CDR3 regions were amplified from RNA transcripts. A first-round RT-PCR used HTBI primers with the Qiagen OneStep RT-PCR kit, followed by a second-round multiplex PCR, size selection and purification. Libraries were sequenced on an Illumina HiSeq2000 using paired-end 100 bp reads. The authors' pipeline ran thus. SOAPnuke was used to process the reads, removing any read that contained adapters or uncalled bases, had a mean Phred below 15, or lacked an exact match to the constant primer or identifier. COPE v1.2.5 was used to merge the high-quality paired reads. Unique nucleotide sequences were defined as clonotypes and aligned to IMGT TRB V, D and J references using MiTCR v1.1. The analysis was limited to V-J combinations with a frequency above 0.0001, which together covered 99.2% of the repertoires. For each V-J combination, a TCR clonal expansion and chaos score was defined as F50 clonal expansion divided by the chaos observed in the TCRdist matrix. Features were reduced by Welch's t-statistics and random forest to approximately 12 V-J combinations, which fed a naive Bayes classifier. Thyroid-blood repertoire similarity was quantified with the Morisita-Horn index. In-frame beta chains were kept once TCRdb had trimmed the public reads at Q25 with fastp and called clones with MiXCR. CDR3 protein duplicates are merged, each entry listing the most common genes and DNA. For this entry, the V and J calls and clone size follow TCRdb and not the study's own pipeline. This sample is represented by roughly 400,000 distinct CDR3 sequences; roughly a sixth of them were singletons. Approximately 2.4% of the sample comes from the top ten.

A patient counted as having stable hyperthyroidism if there was no progression to ophthalmopathy within 18 months of follow-up. Hyperthyroidism patients were newly diagnosed, were aged 18 to 65 years, and had a disease duration under 2 months. Patients with other autoimmune diseases, uncontrolled infections, pregnancy or lactation were excluded. Diagnosis relied on clinical symptoms, serum thyroxine, TRAb, thyroid ultrasound and orbital computed tomography. Ficoll-Paque density gradient centrifugation was used to isolate PBMCs from approximately 11 ml of fresh peripheral blood. Total RNA was extracted with Trizol reagent and quality-checked on an Agilent 2100 Bioanalyzer. The sequence derives from an adult woman with stable Graves' hyperthyroidism. The specimen was peripheral blood.

The CDR3 reads as follows: CASSLGREPQHF. The nucleotides read TGTGCCAGCAGTTTAGGTCGGGAGCCCCAGCATTTT. The receptor chain draws on TRBV12-3 or TRBV12-4 and TRBJ1-5; the D gene lacks a confident call. The CDR3 measures 12 amino acids from cysteine to phenylalanine. Solely the CDR3 DNA is kept, with 36 bases framed from the first base. The V end loses 1 base and the J end loses 8 bases, and a stretch of 6 bases separates them.